This TCR beta chain was identified during a study of shared clonotypes between healthy human individuals. The length of the CDR3 is 14 residues. CDR1 and CDR2 from the germline V gene are SGHAT and FQNNGV. The V and J ends lost 2 bases and 13 bases, in that order; junction bases with no gene match: 10. Here immunoSEQ multiplex PCR was the method, and the copy in TCRdb shows in-frame clones only, minus some. The data show roughly 1,100,000 clones, with around four fifths seen just once and roughly 1.4% held by the top ten. This clone was seen more than once but under ten times. Sequencing used memory CD4+ T cells sorted from blood. The sample's subset: CD45RA-negative fraction. The chain carries TRBV11-2 and TRBJ2-1, with TRBD2 identical over 8 bases. This clonotype originated in a man younger than 35 in good health. This CDR3 reads CASSLSSGGPRQFF. The DNA of the CDR3 is TGTGCCAGCAGCTTAAGCAGCGGGGGCCCGCGACAGTTCTTC. The variable domain in full, with the rest retrieved from reference TRBV11-2 and TRBJ2-1, is EAGVAQSPRYKIIEKRQSVAFWCNPISGHATLYWYQQILGQGPKLLIQFQNNGVVDDSQLPKDRFSAERLKGVDSTLKIQPAKLEDSAVYLCASSLSSGGPRQFFGPGTRLTVL.